This record looks at one TCR beta chain sequence and its context. With 0 bases clipped from V and 15 bases from J, the junction kept 5 bases outside the gene matches. CDR1 is MNHEY and CDR2 is SVGAGI in the germline V gene. The CDR3 runs to 12 residues. TCRbeta library preparation incorporated unique molecular identifiers. From the PCR reads, TCRdb called clonotypes with MiXCR, one entry per CDR3 protein. The table shows about 540,000 distinct CDR3 sequences, with about 16% occurring only once. The sample comes from a study of T-cell reconstitution after alpha-beta-depleted transplantation in children.

The chain recombines TRBV6-5 with TRBJ2-1; 7 bases fit TRBD1. The clonotype originates from a human donor who donated a stem cell graft to a child with acute lymphoblastic leukemia. The sequencing used PBMCs from the stem cell graft donor, collected from the stem cell graft. CDR3 in DNA: TGTGCCAGCAGTTACTCGAGGGGGCGTCGGTTCTTC. It codes for CASSYSRGRRFF.